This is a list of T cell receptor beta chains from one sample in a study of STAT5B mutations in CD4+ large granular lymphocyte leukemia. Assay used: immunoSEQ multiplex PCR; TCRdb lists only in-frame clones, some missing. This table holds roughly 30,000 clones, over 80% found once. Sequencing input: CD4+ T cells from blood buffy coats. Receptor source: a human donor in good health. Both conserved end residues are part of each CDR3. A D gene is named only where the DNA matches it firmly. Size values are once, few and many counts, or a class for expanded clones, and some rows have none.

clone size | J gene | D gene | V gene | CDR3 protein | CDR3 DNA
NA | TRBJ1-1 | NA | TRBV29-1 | CSALPGGNMNTEAFF | TGCAGCGCGCTACCTGGGGGAAACATGAACACTGAAGCTTTCTTT
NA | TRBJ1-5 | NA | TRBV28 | CASSLWGQPQHF | TGTGCCAGCAGTTTATGGGGTCAGCCCCAGCATTTT
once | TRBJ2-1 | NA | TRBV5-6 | CASSLWAGNYNEQFF | TGTGCCAGCAGCTTGTGGGCGGGAAACTACAATGAGCAGTTCTTC
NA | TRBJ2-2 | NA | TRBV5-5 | CASSFGRPNTGELFF | TGTGCCAGCAGCTTCGGGCGGCCGAACACCGGGGAGCTGTTTTTT
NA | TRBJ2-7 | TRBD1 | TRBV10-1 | CASSQQGSEQYF | TGCGCCAGCAGTCAACAGGGGTCCGAGCAGTACTTC
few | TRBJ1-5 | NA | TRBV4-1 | CASSQGSYQPQHF | TGCGCCAGCAGCCAAGGCAGCTATCAGCCCCAGCATTTT
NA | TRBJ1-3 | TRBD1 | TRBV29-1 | CSAWDRGDSGNTIYF | TGCAGCGCTTGGGACAGGGGTGACTCTGGAAACACCATATATTTT
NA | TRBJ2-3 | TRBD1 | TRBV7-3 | CASSPDPGTGTDTQYF | TGTGCCAGCAGCCCCGACCCAGGGACAGGCACAGATACGCAGTATTTT
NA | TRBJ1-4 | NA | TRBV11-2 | CASSLDRTKEKLFF | TGTGCCAGCAGCTTGGACAGAACTAAAGAAAAACTGTTTTTT
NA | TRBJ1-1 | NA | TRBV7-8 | CASSSTNTEAFF | TGTGCCAGCAGCTCCACGAACACTGAAGCTTTCTTT
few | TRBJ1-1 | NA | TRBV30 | CAWKRQAGTEAFF | TGTGCCTGGAAGCGTCAGGCGGGCACTGAAGCTTTCTTT
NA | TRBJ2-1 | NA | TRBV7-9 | CASSPRTVEGSSYNEQFF | TGTGCCAGCAGCCCCCGGACGGTCGAGGGGAGCTCCTACAATGAGCAGTTCTTC
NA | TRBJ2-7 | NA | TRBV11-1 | CASSLDDSYEQYF | TGTGCCAGCAGCTTAGACGACAGTTACGAGCAGTACTTC
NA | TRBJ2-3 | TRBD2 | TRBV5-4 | CASSGDYITTDTQYF | TGTGCCAGCAGCGGGGACTACATAACCACAGATACGCAGTATTTT
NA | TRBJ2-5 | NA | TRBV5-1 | CASSYSGIQETQYF | TGCGCCAGCAGCTATTCCGGGATCCAAGAGACCCAGTACTTC
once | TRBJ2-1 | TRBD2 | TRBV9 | CASSETSGNNEQFF | TGTGCCAGCAGCGAGACTAGCGGGAACAATGAGCAGTTCTTC
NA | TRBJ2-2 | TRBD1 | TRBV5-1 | CASSRGTGAPGELFF | TGCGCCAGCAGTAGAGGGACAGGGGCCCCCGGGGAGCTGTTTTTT
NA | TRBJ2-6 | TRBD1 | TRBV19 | CASSPGTAFFSGANVLTF | TGTGCCAGTAGTCCCGGGACAGCCTTTTTCTCTGGGGCCAACGTCCTGACTTTC
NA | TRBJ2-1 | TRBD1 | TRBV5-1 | CASSLGWQGDEQFF | TGCGCCAGCAGCTTGGGGTGGCAGGGGGATGAGCAGTTCTTC
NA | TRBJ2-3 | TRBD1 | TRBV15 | CATSSGGQVTDTQYF | TGTGCCACCAGCTCCGGGGGACAGGTCACAGATACGCAGTATTTT
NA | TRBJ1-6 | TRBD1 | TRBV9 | CASSLQGGNSPLHF | TGTGCCAGCAGCCTCCAGGGGGGGAATTCACCCCTCCACTTT
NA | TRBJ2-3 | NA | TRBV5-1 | CASHTGQRSTLSTDTQYF | TGCGCCAGCCATACAGGACAGAGATCCACCCTTAGCACAGATACGCAGTATTTT
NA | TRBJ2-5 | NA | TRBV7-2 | CASRPAFGGEETQYF | TGTGCCAGCAGGCCGGCATTTGGGGGCGAGGAGACCCAGTACTTC
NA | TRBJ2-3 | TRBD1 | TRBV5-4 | CASSSRTGGTDTQYF | TGTGCCAGCAGCTCACGGACAGGCGGGACAGATACGCAGTATTTT
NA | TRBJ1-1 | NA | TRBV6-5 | CASSYDGGTEAFF | TGTGCCAGCAGTTACGACGGGGGGACTGAAGCTTTCTTT
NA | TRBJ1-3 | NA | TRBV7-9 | CASSLAAGSGNTIYF | TGTGCCAGCAGCTTAGCGGCGGGCTCTGGAAACACCATATATTTT
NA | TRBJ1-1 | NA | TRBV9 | CAKKGEVNTEAFF | TGTGCCAAAAAGGGGGAGGTGAACACTGAAGCTTTCTTT
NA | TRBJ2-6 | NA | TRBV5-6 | CASSTTGTGANVLTF | TGTGCCAGCAGCACCACAGGGACTGGGGCCAACGTCCTGACTTTC
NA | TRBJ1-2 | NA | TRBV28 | CASSRNYGYTF | TGTGCCAGCAGCCGGAACTATGGCTACACCTTC
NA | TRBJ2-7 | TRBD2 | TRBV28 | CASSWEGREYF | TGTGCCAGCAGTTGGGAGGGAAGGGAGTACTTC
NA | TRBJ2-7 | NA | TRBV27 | CASSLVYEQYF | TGTGCCAGCAGTTTAGTCTACGAGCAGTACTTC
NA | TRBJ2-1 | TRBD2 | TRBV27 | CASSTSGAISSYNEQFF | TGTGCCAGCTCGACTAGCGGGGCAATAAGCTCCTACAATGAGCAGTTCTTC
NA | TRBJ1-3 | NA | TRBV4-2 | CASSPLPRGAGNTIYF | TGTGCCAGCAGCCCGCTACCCAGGGGCGCCGGAAACACCATATATTTT
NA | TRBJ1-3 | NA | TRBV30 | CAWSLQGIGGNTIYF | TGTGCCTGGAGTCTCCAGGGGATAGGTGGAAACACCATATATTTT
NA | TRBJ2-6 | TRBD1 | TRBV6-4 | CASRGQGASGANVLTF | TGTGCCAGCCGAGGACAGGGGGCTTCTGGGGCCAACGTCCTGACTTTC
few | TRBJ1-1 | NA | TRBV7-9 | CASSLVQMNTEAFF | TGTGCCAGCAGCTTGGTACAGATGAACACTGAAGCTTTCTTT
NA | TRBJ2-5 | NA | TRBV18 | CASSSRQSHQETQYF | TGTGCCAGCTCTTCCAGGCAGAGTCACCAAGAGACCCAGTACTTC
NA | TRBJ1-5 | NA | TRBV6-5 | CASRDDSSKQPQHF | TGTGCCAGCAGAGACGACAGTTCTAAGCAGCCCCAGCATTTT
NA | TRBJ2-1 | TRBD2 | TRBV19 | CASSRTSGIYNEQFF | TGTGCCAGTAGTCGGACTAGCGGGATCTACAATGAGCAGTTCTTC
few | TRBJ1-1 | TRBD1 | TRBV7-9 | CASSVQGAGAFF | TGTGCCAGCAGCGTCCAGGGGGCAGGCGCTTTCTTT
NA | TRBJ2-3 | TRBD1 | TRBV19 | CASSIDPTGGRQTRYF | TGTGCCAGTAGTATAGACCCGACAGGGGGACGGCAGACTCGGTATTTT
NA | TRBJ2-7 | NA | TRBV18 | CASSPGTIHEQYF | TGTGCCAGCTCACCCGGGACAATCCACGAGCAGTACTTC
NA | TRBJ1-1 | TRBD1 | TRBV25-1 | CASSPRRTGNTEAFF | TGTGCCAGCAGTCCCCGGAGGACAGGGAACACTGAAGCTTTCTTT
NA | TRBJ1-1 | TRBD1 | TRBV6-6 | CASSYPDRGNTEAFF | TGTGCCAGCAGTTACCCAGACAGGGGGAACACTGAAGCTTTCTTT
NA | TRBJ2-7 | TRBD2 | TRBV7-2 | CASSRRGVAGVGSLNEQYF | TGTGCCAGCAGCCGCCGAGGAGTAGCGGGAGTCGGCTCCCTCAACGAGCAGTACTTC
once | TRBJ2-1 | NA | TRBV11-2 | CASSMPRSSYNEQFF | TGTGCCAGCAGCATGCCTCGGAGCTCCTACAATGAGCAGTTCTTC
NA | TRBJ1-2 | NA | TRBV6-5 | CASSYSGAGADYGYTF | TGTGCCAGCAGTTACTCGGGGGCAGGGGCTGACTATGGCTACACCTTC
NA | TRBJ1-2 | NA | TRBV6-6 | CASSPTGDGYTF | TGTGCCAGCAGCCCAACGGGAGATGGCTACACCTTC
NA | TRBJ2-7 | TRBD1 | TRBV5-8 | CASSRGRQGLFEQYF | TGTGCCAGCAGCCGGGGGAGACAGGGGCTCTTCGAGCAGTACTTC